The next 28 T cell receptor beta chains were all read from a single sample in a study of cytomegalovirus exposure and HLA in healthy donors. PCR used 60 Vbeta primers and 13 Jbeta primers. Produced via immunoSEQ multiplex PCR; TCRdb's table is partial and in-frame only. Found here are tens of thousands of clones; the top ten clones hold about 5%. The source material was PBMCs. These receptors all come from a woman aged 40-49 years in good health and CMV-seropositive.

J is TRBJ2-1 and V is TRBV7-2, with D possibly being TRBD2 (5 bases). This CDR3 spans 15 amino acids. The V end was cut by 8 bases, the J end by 10 bases, with 24 bases between. Germline lookup yields CDR1 SGHTA and CDR2 FQGNSA. CDR3 in amino acids: CASGGQSSSTGEQFF. For the CDR3, the DNA is TGTGCCAGCGGAGGTCAAAGTTCTTCTACGGGGGAGCAGTTCTTC. The full variable domain, completed using reference TRBV7-2 and TRBJ2-1, is GAGVSQSPSNKVTEKGKDVELRCDPISGHTALYWYRQSLGQGLEFLIYFQGNSAPDKSGLPSDRFSAERTGGSVSTLTIQRTQQEDSAVYLCASGGQSSSTGEQFFGPGTRLTVL.

The V gene is TRBV5-1, the J gene TRBJ2-4; perhaps TRBD1 as D (5 bases). V lost 4 bases and J lost 8, with 13 bases in between. Germline CDR1 and CDR2: SGHRS and YFSETQ. The CDR3 has 13 residues. For the CDR3, the DNA is TGCGCCAGCAGCCGAGGCCAGGGCGACATTCAGTACTTC. This sequence encodes CASSRGQGDIQYF.

The chain combines TRBV6-5 with TRBJ1-1; tentative D call: TRBD1 (5 bases). Germline V gene sequence: CDR1 MNHEY, CDR2 SVGAGI. CDR3 length equals 15 residues. V shed 2 bases and J shed 1 base, with 11 bases lying between them. The chain's CDR3 is CASSYATGGNTEAFF. The CDR3 bases are TGTGCCAGCAGTTACGCGACCGGGGGGAACACTGAAGCTTTCTTT.

The genes are TRBV30 and TRBJ2-1, with 9 bases matching TRBD2. The V segment lost 4 bases and the J segment 7 bases; nucleotides outside the gene matches: 14. This CDR3 contains 16 residues. Germline V gives CDR1 GTSNPN, CDR2 SVGIG (reference sequence). The CDR3 nucleotides read TGTGCCTGGACGACTTCGGCGGGAGGGCCCCGAAATGAGCAGTTCTTC. It yields the protein CAWTTSAGGPRNEQFF. Full variable domain (remainder filled in from reference TRBV30 and TRBJ2-1): SQTIHQWPATLVQPVGSPLSLECTVEGTSNPNLYWYRQAAGRGLQLLFYSVGIGQISSEVPQNLSASRPQDRQFILSSKKLLLSDSGFYLCAWTTSAGGPRNEQFFGPGTRLTVL.

This rearrangement joins TRBV4-2 to TRBJ2-7, with 7 bases matching TRBD1. Germline loops: CDR1 LGHNA, CDR2 YNFKEQ. J gave up 3 bases and V 0 bases, and 11 bases lay outside the gene matches. The CDR3 is made up of 17 amino acids. For the CDR3, the DNA is TGTGCCAGCAGCCAAGAAGGGTACGGGACAGCTTTCTACGAGCAGTACTTC. Translating gives CASSQEGYGTAFYEQYF.

The chain joins TRBV28 to TRBJ1-2; TRBD1 matches 8 bases. The germline CDR1 and CDR2 sequences are MDHEN and SYDVKM. The V gene end was trimmed by 10 bases and the J gene end by 7 bases; junction bases not matched to a gene: 11. The CDR3 runs 13 residues. CDR3 loop: CATLPDRVVGYTF. CDR3 coding DNA: TGTGCCACACTCCCGGACAGGGTGGTTGGCTACACCTTC.

The chain uses TRBV2 and TRBJ2-7; the D gene is possibly TRBD2 (5 bases). Germline loops: CDR1 SNHLY, CDR2 FYNNEI. Deletions cut 5 bases from V and 4 bases from J, with 18 bases between. This CDR3 is 15 amino acids long. The CDR3 nucleotides are TGTGCCAGCAGTCCTACACCATCGACGGGGTACGAGCAGTACTTC. Its translation is CASSPTPSTGYEQYF.

This chain uses TRBV27 with TRBJ2-7; 7 bases match TRBD1. The J segment lost 3 bases and the V segment lost 3 bases, leaving 11 bases of the junction unmatched. Looked up from germline, CDR1 is MNHEY and CDR2 is SMNVEV (reference sequence). The CDR3 is 16 residues long. The CDR3 loop is CASSFSSGQIIYEQYF. CDR3 nucleotide sequence: TGTGCCAGCAGTTTCTCATCGGGACAGATCATCTACGAGCAGTACTTC.

The genes are TRBV10-3 and TRBJ2-5, with 13 bases identical to TRBD2. The CDR3 sequence is 14 residues long. From germline, CDR1 is ENHRY and CDR2 SYGVKD. CDR3 coding DNA: TGTGTCGCGGGGACTAGCGGGGATCAAGAGACCCAGTACTTC. Translated, it gives CVAGTSGDQETQYF.

The chain employs TRBV7-6 and TRBJ1-2; possible D gene TRBD1, 5 bases. V dropped 7 bases and J dropped 0 bases, with 12 bases sitting between them. The CDR3 spans 14 residues. The V gene's germline CDR1 is SGHVS and CDR2 FNYEAQ. CDR3 sequence reads: CASTPGHTNYGYTF. Here the CDR3 DNA reads TGTGCCAGCACCCCAGGGCATACTAACTATGGCTACACCTTC.

The genes are TRBV2 and TRBJ2-1; 8 bases are shared with TRBD2. CDR3 size: 15 residues. Germline V gene lookup returns CDR1 SNHLY and CDR2 FYNNEI. With 5 bases clipped from V and 2 bases from J, the junction kept 5 bases outside the gene matches. Here the CDR3 DNA reads TGTGCCAGCAGTACTAGCGGTGTCCCCTACAATGAGCAGTTCTTC. This translates into CASSTSGVPYNEQFF.

The chain recombines TRBV27 with TRBJ1-1, with a tentative D call TRBD1 (6 bases). In germline, CDR1 is MNHEY, CDR2 SMNVEV (reference sequence). This CDR3 is built from 13 residues. Trimming cost V 6 bases and J 3 bases, with 11 bases left between them. DNA of the CDR3: TGTGCCAGCAGCGAGGGGGGGGACACTGAAGCTTTCTTT. Translating it yields CASSEGGDTEAFF.

The chain joins TRBV7-9 to TRBJ2-7; TRBD1 matches 11 bases. Trimming took 5 bases from V and 7 from J; bases not matched to a gene: 10. The CDR3 contains 15 residues. In germline, CDR1 is SEHNR, CDR2 FQNEAQ (reference sequence). As DNA, the CDR3 is TGTGCCAGCAGCGGCCGGACAGGGGGCACGGGTGAGCAGTACTTC. It translates to CASSGRTGGTGEQYF.

The gene calls are TRBV27 and TRBJ2-1; 15 bases are a match to TRBD2. V gave up 5 bases and J gave up 3 bases; unmatched junction bases: 2. CDR3 length: 16 amino acids. From germline, CDR1 is MNHEY and CDR2 SMNVEV (reference sequence). The CDR3 protein is CASSGTSGGLYNEQFF. The CDR3 DNA reads TGTGCCAGCAGTGGGACTAGCGGGGGGCTCTACAATGAGCAGTTCTTC.

The chain employs TRBV28 and TRBJ2-7; D possibly corresponds to TRBD1 (6 bases). V was shortened by 3 bases and J by 5 bases, with 14 bases between the two germline ends. The germline V gene encodes CDR1 MDHEN and CDR2 SYDVKM. The CDR3 length is 14 residues. For the CDR3, the DNA is TGTGCCAGCAGTTTGCAAGGGGGTGGCAACGAGCAGTACTTC. This sequence encodes CASSLQGGGNEQYF.

The chain combines TRBV7-2 with TRBJ1-1; D is uncertain. V was shortened by 2 bases and J by 5 bases, with 12 bases between the two germline ends. The CDR3 spans 14 residues. The germline gives CDR1 SGHTA, CDR2 FQGNSA. This CDR3 is CASSLQVFGTEAFF. In nucleotides, the CDR3 is TGTGCCAGCAGCTTACAGGTCTTTGGAACTGAAGCTTTCTTT.

The chain is built from TRBV2 and TRBJ1-3; D is ambiguous. Trimming removed 4 bases at V and 5 bases at J, with 15 bases between. Germline V CDR1 and CDR2: SNHLY, FYNNEI. This CDR3 contains 15 residues. CDR3 DNA sequence: TGTGCCAGCAGTGGCCAGCGTAATGGTAGAAACACCATATATTTT. Translated, it gives CASSGQRNGRNTIYF.

This chain uses TRBV19 with TRBJ1-2; 12 bases are shared with TRBD1. This CDR3 comprises 15 residues. The V gene end was trimmed by 5 bases and the J gene end by 7 bases; junction bases not matched to a gene: 8. CDR1 is LNHDA and CDR2 is SQIVND in the germline V gene (reference sequence). As DNA, the CDR3 is TGTGCCAGTAGTTACCCCGGGACAGGGGGCGGTGGCTACACCTTC. Protein sequence: CASSYPGTGGGGYTF.

The chain uses TRBV11-3 and TRBJ2-1; 7 nucleotides match TRBD1. The CDR3 contains 15 residues. V was clipped by 2 bases and J by 7 bases; unmatched bases: 8. Germline assignment: CDR1 SGHNT and CDR2 YENEEA. The CDR3 coding sequence is TGTGCCAGCAGCTTACGCCCAGGGGGAAGGAATGAGCAGTTCTTC. Its translation: CASSLRPGGRNEQFF. Full variable domain (outside the CDR3, taken from reference TRBV11-3 and TRBJ2-1): EAGVVQSPRYKIIEKKQPVAFWCNPISGHNTLYWYLQNLGQGPELLIRYENEEAVDDSQLPKDRFSAERLKGVDSTLKIQPAELGDSAVYLCASSLRPGGRNEQFFGPGTRLTVL.

The chain employs TRBV5-8 and TRBJ1-2; tentatively, D is TRBD1 (5 bases). Trimming pared 3 bases from V and 8 bases from J, leaving 17 bases between. This CDR3 has 14 amino acids. CDR1 and CDR2 from the germline V gene are SGHTS and YDEGEE. CDR3 protein: CASSSTVRTVGYTF. The CDR3 DNA is TGTGCCAGCAGCTCGACAGTACGCACAGTAGGCTACACCTTC. Combining the CDR3 with reference TRBV5-8 and TRBJ1-2 gives the whole variable domain EAGVTQSPTHLIKTRGQQATLRCSPISGHTSVYWYQQALGLGLQFLLWYDEGEERNRGNFPPRFSGRQFPNYSSELNVNALELEDSALYLCASSSTVRTVGYTFGSGTRLTVV.

The rearrangement links TRBV7-9 to TRBJ1-1; D unresolved. This CDR3 is built from 12 residues. Trimming removed 10 bases from V and 3 bases from J, with 12 bases in between. CDR1 is SEHNR, CDR2 FQNEAQ, per germline (reference sequence). The CDR3 region is CAILIRDTEAFF. CDR3 in DNA: TGTGCCATTTTGATTAGAGACACTGAAGCTTTCTTT.

The chain couples TRBV27 to TRBJ2-7; D not certain. Germline assignment: CDR1 MNHEY and CDR2 SMNVEV (reference sequence). V was shortened by 6 bases and J by 6 bases, with 9 bases between the two germline ends. The CDR3 covers 11 residues. The CDR3 coding sequence is TGTGCCAGCAGGAGTTCGGGCGAGCAGTACTTC. It translates to CASRSSGEQYF.

This sequence joins TRBV18 and TRBJ2-5, with 8 bases aligning to TRBD1. V was pared by 1 base and J by 5 bases, with 3 bases of the junction left unmatched. CDR1 is KGHSH and CDR2 is LQKENI in the germline V gene. The CDR3 covers 14 residues. CDR3 sequence: CASSPRTGQETQYF. As DNA, the CDR3 is TGTGCCAGCTCACCACGGACAGGGCAGGAGACCCAGTACTTC. The complete variable domain, with remaining parts taken from reference TRBV18 and TRBJ2-5, reads NAGVMQNPRHLVRRRGQEARLRCSPMKGHSHVYWYRQLPEEGLKFMVYLQKENIIDESGMPKERFSAEFPKEGPSILRIQQVVRGDSAAYFCASSPRTGQETQYFGPGTRLLVL.

DNA for the CDR3: TGTGCCAGCAGCTTGGGGCACGGGTCCTCCTACGAGCAGTACTTC. Translation: CASSLGHGSSYEQYF. The rearrangement links TRBV5-6 to TRBJ2-7; no definite D call. The CDR3 has 15 residues. With 0 bases removed from V and 0 bases from J, the gap between germline ends came to 10 bases. Germline CDR1 SGHDT, CDR2 YYEEEE.

The chain is built from TRBV5-5 and TRBJ1-4; weak D call: TRBD1 (5 bases). The CDR3 is made up of 14 amino acids. With 1 base removed from V and 7 bases from J, the gap between germline ends came to 11 bases. Germline V gives CDR1 SGHKS, CDR2 YYEKEE (reference sequence). CDR3 amino acids: CASSLQGWGEKLFF. The CDR3, as DNA: TGTGCCAGCAGCTTGCAGGGTTGGGGTGAAAAACTGTTTTTT.

J is TRBJ1-3 and V is TRBV7-2, with D perhaps matching TRBD1 (5 bases). V was cut by 2 bases and J by 0 bases, with 14 bases left in between. Germline V gene lookup returns CDR1 SGHTA and CDR2 FQGNSA. This CDR3 has 17 residues. The CDR3 reads CASSLSFGGTSGNTIYF. The CDR3 nucleotides read TGTGCCAGCAGCTTAAGTTTTGGGGGGACCTCTGGAAACACCATATATTTT. Drawing the rest from reference TRBV7-2 and TRBJ1-3, the complete variable domain is GAGVSQSPSNKVTEKGKDVELRCDPISGHTALYWYRQSLGQGLEFLIYFQGNSAPDKSGLPSDRFSAERTGGSVSTLTIQRTQQEDSAVYLCASSLSFGGTSGNTIYFGEGSWLTVV.

V gene TRBV7-9 combines with J gene TRBJ1-1; the D is unclear. CDR1 is SEHNR, CDR2 FQNEAQ, per germline (reference sequence). The CDR3 consists of 13 residues. Trimming took off 1 base at V and 2 bases at J, with 5 bases between the two ends. The CDR3 nucleotides are TGTGCCAGCAGCTTAGAGCTAAACACTGAAGCTTTCTTT. The encoded protein is CASSLELNTEAFF.

This chain's CDR3 is CATRTVTQGWGGGSTEAFF. The DNA of the CDR3 is TGTGCCACCCGCACTGTTACACAGGGGTGGGGTGGTGGGTCCACTGAAGCTTTCTTT. The rearrangement links TRBV27 to TRBJ1-1; 7 bases are shared with TRBD1. V shed 10 bases, J shed 4 bases, and the junction held 27 bases outside the gene matches. This CDR3 is 19 amino acids long. Germline assignment: CDR1 MNHEY and CDR2 SMNVEV (reference sequence).